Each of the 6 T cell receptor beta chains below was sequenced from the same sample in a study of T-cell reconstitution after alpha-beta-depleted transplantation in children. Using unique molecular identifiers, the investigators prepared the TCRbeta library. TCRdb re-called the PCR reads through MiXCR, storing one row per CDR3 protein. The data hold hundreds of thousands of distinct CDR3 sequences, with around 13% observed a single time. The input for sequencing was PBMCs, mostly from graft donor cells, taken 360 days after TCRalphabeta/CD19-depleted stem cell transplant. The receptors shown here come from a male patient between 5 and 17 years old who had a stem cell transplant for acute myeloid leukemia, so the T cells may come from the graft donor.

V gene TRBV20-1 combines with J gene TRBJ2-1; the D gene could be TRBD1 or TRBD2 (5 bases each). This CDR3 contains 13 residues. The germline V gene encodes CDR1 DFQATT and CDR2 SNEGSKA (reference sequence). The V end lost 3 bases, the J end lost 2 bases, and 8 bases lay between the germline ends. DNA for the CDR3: TGCAGTGCTAGGGGGGAAGCCTACAATGAGCAGTTCTTC. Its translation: CSARGEAYNEQFF.

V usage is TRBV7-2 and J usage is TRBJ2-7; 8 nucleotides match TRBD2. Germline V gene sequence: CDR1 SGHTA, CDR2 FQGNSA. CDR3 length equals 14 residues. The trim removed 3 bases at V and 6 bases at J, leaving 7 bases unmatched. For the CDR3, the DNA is TGTGCCAGCAGCTTTCCGGGGGGGGATCTCGAGCAGTACTTC. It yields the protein CASSFPGGDLEQYF.

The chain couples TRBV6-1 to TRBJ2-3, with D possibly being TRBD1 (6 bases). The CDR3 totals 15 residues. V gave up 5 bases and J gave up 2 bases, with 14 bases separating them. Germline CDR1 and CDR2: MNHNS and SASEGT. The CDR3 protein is CASSQGPSNTDTQYF. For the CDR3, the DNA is TGTGCCAGCAGTCAGGGGCCCTCTAACACAGATACGCAGTATTTT.

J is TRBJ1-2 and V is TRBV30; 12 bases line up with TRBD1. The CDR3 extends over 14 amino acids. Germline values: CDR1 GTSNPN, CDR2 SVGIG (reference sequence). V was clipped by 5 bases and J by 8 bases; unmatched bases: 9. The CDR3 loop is CAWWDRGPWRGYTF. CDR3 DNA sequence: TGTGCCTGGTGGGACAGGGGGCCTTGGCGGGGCTACACCTTC.

The CDR3 DNA sequence: TGTGCCAGCAGCTTAGTGCCGGGGGGGGTCAATGAGCAGTTCTTC. Its protein is CASSLVPGGVNEQFF. The rearrangement uses TRBV7-6 and TRBJ2-1; 8 positions match TRBD2. V trimming: 1 base; J trimming: 6 bases; junction bases outside the gene matches: 5. This CDR3 region has 15 residues. CDR1 is SGHVS and CDR2 is FNYEAQ in the germline V gene.

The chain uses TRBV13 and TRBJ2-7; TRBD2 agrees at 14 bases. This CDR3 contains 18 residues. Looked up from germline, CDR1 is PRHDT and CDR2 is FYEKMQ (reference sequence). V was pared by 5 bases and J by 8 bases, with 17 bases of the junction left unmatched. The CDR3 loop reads CASSRRPGLAGEDGQQYF. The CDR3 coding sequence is TGTGCCAGCAGCCGACGGCCGGGACTAGCGGGAGAAGATGGCCAGCAGTACTTC.